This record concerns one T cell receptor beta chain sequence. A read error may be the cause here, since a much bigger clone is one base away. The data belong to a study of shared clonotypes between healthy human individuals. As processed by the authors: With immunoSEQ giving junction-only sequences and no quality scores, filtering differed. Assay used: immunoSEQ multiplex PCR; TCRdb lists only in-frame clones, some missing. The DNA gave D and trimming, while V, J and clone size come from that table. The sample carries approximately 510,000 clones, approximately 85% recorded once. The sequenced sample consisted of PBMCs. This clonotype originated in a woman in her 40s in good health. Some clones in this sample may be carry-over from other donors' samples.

The CDR3 spells CASSLKYEQYF. CDR3 bases: TGTGCCAGCAGCTTAAAATACGAGCAGTACTTC. The V gene is TRBV6-1, the J gene TRBJ2-7; no clear D gene. Germline-derived CDR1 and CDR2 are MNHNS and SASEGT. This CDR3 is 11 amino acids long. The V end was cut by 6 bases, the J end by 4 bases, with 7 bases between.